Listed below are T cell receptor beta chains from one sample, sequenced in a study of T cells in Graves' hyperthyroidism and ophthalmopathy. TCRdb processed the multiplex PCR reads anew with MiXCR; each CDR3 protein has one entry. Among more than 500,000 distinct CDR3 sequences listed, about 15% were seen once. The sample taken for sequencing was blood. The receptors shown here come from a woman aged 40-49 years with Graves' hyperthyroidism. Each CDR3 is given without its conserved first and last residue. Where a row states a size, it is once, few, many or the class of an expanded clone; other rows omit it.

v_call cdr3_length clone_size cdr3_aa
TRBV7-9 16 - ASSQVVILGRGSHEQY
TRBV28 17 - ASSQPGLAGEGSTDTQY
TRBV5-1 14 - ASSRGQGAASNEQF
TRBV27 12 many ASSLRPGANVLT
TRBV29-1 11 many SHRDGSTDTQY
TRBV20-1 17 many SARDGRGSGSIVPYEQY
TRBV19 13 few ASTRPGGGNQPQH
TRBV27 13 few ASSLGLPRGYGYT
TRBV6-1 13 many ASSGGQGWNSPLH
TRBV19 13 - AGRRPGTGDPEAF
TRBV20-1 11 many SARGGTSGEQY
TRBV20-1 12 many SANGLAGYNEQF
TRBV28 16 many ASSPRPVTSGRAYEQY
TRBV6-1 11 many ATGPQQGYEQY
TRBV20-1 14 - SARVRQGSSYNEQF
TRBV9 14 - ASSVGAGNSGNTIY
TRBV12-3/TRBV12-4 13 many ASSHGLAGAEEQY
TRBV7-3 13 - ASSDTSGSRETQY
TRBV20-1 14 many SARDGRGNPSYEQY
TRBV5-1 14 - ASSAGTGGSTDTQY
TRBV2 14 many ASSTRIGVGNEKLF
TRBV12-3/TRBV12-4 12 many ASSFRQGDRTQY
TRBV9 13 - ASSVAGLAKNIQY
TRBV6-1 11 few ASSGGTGAEAF
TRBV4-1 14 - ASSQGRAGKSNEQF
TRBV10-3 16 few AISPTKGPSSGANVLT
TRBV4-2 16 - ASSQGLAGGRGAGELF
TRBV13 12 many ASRPGTGDYEQY
TRBV10-3 12 few AIRATGINTEAF
TRBV29-1 11 many SADGGQDTEAF
TRBV20-1 11 many SARDSPPNEQF
TRBV5-6 14 - ASSFGTGLFWNEQF